The 30 T cell receptor beta chains given below trace back to one sample, sequenced in a study of blood T cell repertoires in COVID-19. Measured with immunoSEQ multiplex PCR; TCRdb has only the in-frame clones, and not every one. This table holds just under 150,000 clones, about 91% found once. The sequenced material came from peripheral blood. These receptors all come from a woman between 45 and 60 years old with acute or convalescent COVID-19.

V usage is TRBV7-9 and J usage is TRBJ2-2; weak D call: TRBD2 (6 bases). V lost 0 bases to trimming and J lost 4 bases, with 9 bases between them. From germline, CDR1 is SEHNR and CDR2 FQNEAQ (reference sequence). The CDR3 consists of 15 residues. The DNA for the CDR3 is TGTGCCAGCAGCTTAGCCCTGGGGGGCACCGGGGAGCTGTTTTTT. This sequence encodes CASSLALGGTGELFF.

V usage is TRBV5-1 and J usage is TRBJ2-7, with D perhaps matching TRBD2 (6 bases). Between the trimmed V and J ends, which lost 5 bases and 0 bases, there was a span of 9 bases. The germline CDR1 and CDR2 sequences are SGHRS and YFSETQ. This CDR3 has 13 amino acids. CDR3 bases: TGCGCCAGCAGGACTAGAAGCTCCTACGAGCAGTACTTC. Its protein is CASRTRSSYEQYF.

The CDR3 protein is CASSLVTGGRNQPQHF. The CDR3 DNA reads TGTGCCAGCAGCTTAGTGACAGGGGGTCGCAATCAGCCCCAGCATTTT. The V gene is TRBV11-2, the J gene TRBJ1-5; 9 bases fit TRBD1. The germline V gene has CDR1 SGHAT and CDR2 FQNNGV. This CDR3 spans 16 amino acids. V lost 1 base to trimming and J lost 2 bases; unmatched junction nucleotides: 3.

J is TRBJ1-1 and V is TRBV5-1; TRBD1 aligns across 8 bases. Germline V gene sequence: CDR1 SGHRS, CDR2 YFSETQ. The junction had 9 bases not matched to a gene; V was cut back by 4 bases and J by 1 base. This CDR3 region has 16 residues. The CDR3 coding sequence is TGCGCCAGCAGCCACTCCCAGGGGGCAACGAACACTGAAGCTTTCTTT. Translation: CASSHSQGATNTEAFF.

The chain has TRBV27 and TRBJ1-5; tentative D call: TRBD1 (5 bases). The CDR3 loop spans 17 amino acids. V was trimmed by 7 bases and J by 0 bases, leaving 19 bases between them. Germline V gene data show CDR1 as MNHEY and CDR2 as SMNVEV (reference sequence). The CDR3 coding sequence is TGTGCCAGCATTAAGCGGGACCCGAATTATAGCAATCAGCCCCAGCATTTT. Its translation is CASIKRDPNYSNQPQHF.

V is TRBV5-4 and J is TRBJ1-1; 7 nucleotides match TRBD1. V was clipped by 3 bases and J by 1 base; unmatched bases: 9. This CDR3 has 16 amino acids. In germline, CDR1 is SGHNT, CDR2 YYREEE (reference sequence). The CDR3 loop reads CASSWEVTGTNTEAFF. In DNA form, the CDR3 reads TGTGCCAGCAGCTGGGAGGTGACAGGGACGAACACTGAAGCTTTCTTT.

V gene TRBV3-1 (or the pseudogene TRBV3-2) combines with J gene TRBJ2-1; D remains unclear. Germline V CDR1 and CDR2: LGHDT, YNNKEL (reference sequence). The CDR3 contains 13 residues. Between the trimmed V and J ends, which lost 1 base and 1 base, there was a span of 2 bases. DNA of the CDR3: TGTGCCAGCAGCCAAGTATCCTACAATGAGCAGTTCTTC. This encodes CASSQVSYNEQFF.

The rearrangement joins TRBV27 to TRBJ2-7; 8 bases match TRBD2. This CDR3 has 14 amino acids. Trimming cost V 5 bases and J 9 bases; bases outside gene matches: 12. Germline V gene data show CDR1 as MNHEY and CDR2 as SMNVEV (reference sequence). DNA for the CDR3: TGTGCCAGCAGTCCTAGCGGGCAAATCTTCGGGCAGTACTTC. Its translation: CASSPSGQIFGQYF.

The gene calls are TRBV30 and TRBJ1-4; 7 bases align to TRBD1. This CDR3 has 13 amino acids. Trimming at V came to 3 bases and at J to 8 bases, leaving 6 bases not matched to a gene. Germline loops: CDR1 GTSNPN, CDR2 SVGIG (reference sequence). The CDR3 sequence is CAWRGTAREKLFF. The CDR3 DNA reads as TGTGCCTGGAGGGGGACAGCGAGAGAAAAACTGTTTTTT.

The chain couples TRBV6-5 to TRBJ2-5; D may be TRBD1 (6 bases). V shed 1 base and J shed 6 bases, with 15 bases lying between them. The CDR3 is 15 amino acids. Germline V lookup: CDR1 MNHEY, CDR2 SVGAGI. The CDR3, as DNA: TGTGCCAGCAGTTACTATCCCAGGGGACCCAAGACCCAGTACTTC. Translation gives CASSYYPRGPKTQYF.

Remarks on this clone: This CDR3 is also generated by other DNA sequences in the sample. The chain links TRBV5-1 to TRBJ1-1; D gene unclear. V lost 1 base, J lost 5 bases, and 9 bases lay in between. The CDR3 is 13 amino acids. Germline CDR1 and CDR2: SGHRS and YFSETQ. This CDR3 reads CASSLRGGTEAFF. The CDR3 DNA reads TGCGCCAGCAGCTTGCGGGGAGGGACTGAAGCTTTCTTT. Variable domain in full (rest from reference TRBV5-1 and TRBJ1-1): KAGVTQTPRYLIKTRGQQVTLSCSPISGHRSVSWYQQTPGQGLQFLFEYFSETQRNKGNFPGRFSGRQFSNSRSEMNVSTLELGDSALYLCASSLRGGTEAFFGQGTRLTVV.

The chain uses TRBV4-2 and TRBJ2-1; 11 bases are a match to TRBD2. Looked up from germline, CDR1 is LGHNA and CDR2 is YNFKEQ. After removal of 2 bases from V and 2 bases from J, the junction contained 8 bases not matched to a gene. The CDR3 extends over 18 amino acids. The CDR3 sequence: CASSQKRTSGYPYNEQFF. The DNA of the CDR3 is TGTGCCAGCAGCCAAAAACGGACTAGCGGGTACCCCTACAATGAGCAGTTCTTC.

In this sample, this clone turned up many times. The V gene is TRBV6-5, the J gene TRBJ1-2; weak D call: TRBD1 (6 bases). The CDR3 length is 15 residues. Germline V CDR1 and CDR2: MNHEY, SVGAGI. V shed 3 bases and J shed 0 bases, with 11 bases lying between them. The CDR3 sequence: CASSYDKGANYGYTF. The CDR3 DNA reads TGTGCCAGCAGTTATGACAAGGGGGCTAACTATGGCTACACCTTC.

The chain uses TRBV3-1 (or the pseudogene TRBV3-2) and TRBJ1-1; D is unclear. The V end was cut by 4 bases, the J end by 5 bases, with 14 bases between. Germline CDR1 LGHDT, CDR2 YNNKEL (reference sequence). There are 14 residues in the CDR3. CDR3 bases: TGTGCCAGCAGCCTCCCGGGCCCGGGGACTGAAGCTTTCTTT. Protein: CASSLPGPGTEAFF.

As DNA, the CDR3 is TGTGCCATTGCTGCCAGGACAGGGGTTCGAGCGGCTTTCTTT. It yields the protein CAIAARTGVRAAFF. The chain uses TRBV19 and TRBJ1-1; 9 bases map to TRBD1. Trimming took 10 bases from V and 11 from J; bases not matched to a gene: 17. Germline V gene data show CDR1 as LNHDA and CDR2 as SQIVND (reference sequence). The CDR3 is 14 residues long.

The CDR3: CAWSGPGFATEAFF. The CDR3 region has the DNA TGTGCCTGGAGTGGCCCCGGGTTTGCCACTGAAGCTTTCTTT. The chain employs TRBV30 and TRBJ1-1; D not certain. Trimming cost V 1 base and J 4 bases, with 13 bases left between them. This CDR3 spans 14 amino acids. Germline CDR1 and CDR2: GTSNPN and SVGIG (reference sequence).

The chain is built from TRBV24-1 and TRBJ1-2; D remains ambiguous. The V gene lost 0 bases and the J gene lost 2 bases, with 6 bases spanning the gap. The CDR3 contains 14 residues. Germline values: CDR1 KGHDR, CDR2 SFDVKD. As DNA, the CDR3 is TGTGCCACCAGTGATTTGACGGGGAACTATGGCTACACCTTC. It translates to CATSDLTGNYGYTF.

J is TRBJ2-3 and V is TRBV7-3; 10 bases are shared with TRBD2. Germline V gene sequence: CDR1 SGHTA, CDR2 FQGTGA. V lost 6 bases to trimming and J lost 0 bases; unmatched junction nucleotides: 3. The CDR3 has 15 amino acids. The CDR3 bases are TGTGCCAGCAGGTTGACTAGCGGGAGCACAGATACGCAGTATTTT. This sequence encodes CASRLTSGSTDTQYF.

This chain links TRBV6-1 with TRBJ2-1, with D possibly TRBD2 on 6 matching bases. Germline values: CDR1 MNHNS, CDR2 SASEGT. The length of the CDR3 is 14 residues. With 0 bases removed from V and 8 bases from J, the gap between germline ends came to 11 bases. The CDR3 sequence is CASSEARGGDEQFF. The DNA for the CDR3 is TGTGCCAGCAGTGAAGCGAGGGGAGGCGATGAGCAGTTCTTC.

The chain has TRBV5-4 and TRBJ2-3; D is perhaps TRBD2 (5 bases). CDR1 SGHNT and CDR2 YYREEE come from the germline V gene (reference sequence). The V end lost 5 bases, the J end lost 2 bases, and 12 bases lay between the germline ends. The CDR3 consists of 14 residues. The CDR3 nucleotides are TGTGCCAGCAGGGGTGCGGGCTACACAGATACGCAGTATTTT. As protein: CASRGAGYTDTQYF.

The genes are TRBV9 and TRBJ2-7; D is possibly TRBD2 (5 bases). CDR1 is SGDLS, CDR2 YYNGEE, per germline. Trimming removed 0 bases from V and 1 base from J, with 8 bases in between. CDR3 size: 14 residues. The CDR3 reads CASSVGGRSYEQYF. In DNA, the CDR3 is TGTGCCAGCAGCGTAGGAGGGCGGTCCTACGAGCAGTACTTC.

This clone has a single count. The gene calls are TRBV6-6 and TRBJ2-1; possible D gene TRBD2, 6 bases. Trimming cost V 7 bases and J 9 bases, with 13 bases left between them. Germline-derived CDR1 and CDR2 are MNHNY and SVGAGI (reference sequence). This CDR3 has 12 residues. The CDR3 DNA reads as TGTGCCAGCAACAAGGGACTGGCTGAGCAGTTCTTC. Amino acid sequence: CASNKGLAEQFF.

This chain joins TRBV27 and TRBJ1-6; D is undetermined. V was trimmed by 4 bases and J by 9 bases, leaving 16 bases between them. CDR3 length: 15 amino acids. CDR1 and CDR2 from the germline V gene are MNHEY and SMNVEV (reference sequence). As DNA, the CDR3 is TGTGCCAGCAGTTCGGGAGGAGTAGGAGGTTCACCCCTCCACTTT. It encodes CASSSGGVGGSPLHF.

This clone was recorded once. V is TRBV24-1 and J is TRBJ2-1; D is uncertain. Trimming left V 1 base short and J 9 bases short, with 9 bases between. CDR3 length equals 13 residues. CDR1 and CDR2 (germline): KGHDR, SFDVKD. The CDR3 here is CATSDFPIGEQFF. The CDR3 DNA reads as TGTGCCACCAGTGATTTTCCTATCGGTGAGCAGTTCTTC.

V and J are TRBV24-1 and TRBJ1-2; the D gene is possibly TRBD1 (6 bases). Looked up from germline, CDR1 is KGHDR and CDR2 is SFDVKD. V dropped 6 bases and J dropped 3 bases, with 13 bases sitting between them. The CDR3 extends over 14 amino acids. The CDR3 DNA reads TGTGCCACCAGTTCACAGGGTTGGGACTATGGCTACACCTTC. Its translation: CATSSQGWDYGYTF.

The chain joins TRBV11-3 to TRBJ2-2, with 7 nucleotides matching TRBD1. CDR1 SGHNT and CDR2 YENEEA come from the germline V gene. The CDR3 has 16 residues. The V segment lost 2 bases and the J segment 0 bases; nucleotides outside the gene matches: 3. CDR3 nucleotides: TGTGCCAGCAGCTTACAGACAGGGCCGAACACCGGGGAGCTGTTTTTT. Encoded protein: CASSLQTGPNTGELFF.

This chain joins TRBV27 and TRBJ1-1, with D perhaps TRBD1 (6 bases). Trimming shortened V by 4 bases and J by 3 bases, and 12 bases separated the two germline ends. In germline, CDR1 is MNHEY, CDR2 SMNVEV (reference sequence). The length of the CDR3 is 14 residues. As DNA, the CDR3 is TGTGCCAGCAGTTCAAGACAGGAAGACACTGAAGCTTTCTTT. Its protein product is CASSSRQEDTEAFF.

The chain couples TRBV6-6 to TRBJ1-1; D remains unclear. V shed 8 bases and J shed 0 bases, with 10 bases lying between them. The CDR3 is 13 amino acids. Per germline, CDR1 MNHNY and CDR2 SVGAGI (reference sequence). The CDR3 region is CASRRAMNTEAFF. The CDR3, as DNA: TGTGCCAGCCGGCGGGCGATGAACACTGAAGCTTTCTTT.

This chain joins TRBV5-4 and TRBJ2-1; 7 bases match TRBD1. Trimming removed 4 bases from V and 7 bases from J; junction bases left unmatched: 11. The CDR3 runs to 15 residues. Germline V gene lookup returns CDR1 SGHNT and CDR2 YYREEE (reference sequence). CDR3 in amino acids: CASSVPGTVGNEQFF. The CDR3 DNA reads as TGTGCCAGCAGCGTCCCCGGGACAGTCGGTAATGAGCAGTTCTTC.

The chain employs TRBV7-8 and TRBJ2-1, with D perhaps TRBD1 (6 bases). CDR1 is SGHVS, CDR2 FQNEAQ, per germline. V lost 8 bases to trimming and J lost 7 bases, with 12 bases between them. CDR3 length: 12 residues. CDR3 in DNA: TGTGCCAGCCTGGGACATATGAATGAGCAGTTCTTC. It is translated as CASLGHMNEQFF.